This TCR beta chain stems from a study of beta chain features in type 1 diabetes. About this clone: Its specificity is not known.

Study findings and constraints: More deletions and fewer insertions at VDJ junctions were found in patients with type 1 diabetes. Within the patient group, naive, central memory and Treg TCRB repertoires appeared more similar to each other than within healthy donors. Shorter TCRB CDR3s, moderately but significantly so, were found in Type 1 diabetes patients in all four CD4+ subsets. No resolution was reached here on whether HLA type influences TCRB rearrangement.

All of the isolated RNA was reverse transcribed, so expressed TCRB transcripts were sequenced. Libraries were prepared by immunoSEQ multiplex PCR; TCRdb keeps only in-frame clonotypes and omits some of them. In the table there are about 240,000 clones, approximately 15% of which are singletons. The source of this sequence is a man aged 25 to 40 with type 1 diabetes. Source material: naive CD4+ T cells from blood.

The CDR3 nucleotides read TGTGCCAGCAGCCCCCCAGTGGGGAGCTCCTACGAGCAGTACTTC. Its protein product is CASSPPVGSSYEQYF. The gene calls are TRBV7-9 and TRBJ2-7, with D perhaps TRBD2 (5 bases). Germline loops: CDR1 SEHNR, CDR2 FQNEAQ (reference sequence). V was clipped by 5 bases and J by 0 bases, with 14 bases between them. The CDR3 totals 15 residues.